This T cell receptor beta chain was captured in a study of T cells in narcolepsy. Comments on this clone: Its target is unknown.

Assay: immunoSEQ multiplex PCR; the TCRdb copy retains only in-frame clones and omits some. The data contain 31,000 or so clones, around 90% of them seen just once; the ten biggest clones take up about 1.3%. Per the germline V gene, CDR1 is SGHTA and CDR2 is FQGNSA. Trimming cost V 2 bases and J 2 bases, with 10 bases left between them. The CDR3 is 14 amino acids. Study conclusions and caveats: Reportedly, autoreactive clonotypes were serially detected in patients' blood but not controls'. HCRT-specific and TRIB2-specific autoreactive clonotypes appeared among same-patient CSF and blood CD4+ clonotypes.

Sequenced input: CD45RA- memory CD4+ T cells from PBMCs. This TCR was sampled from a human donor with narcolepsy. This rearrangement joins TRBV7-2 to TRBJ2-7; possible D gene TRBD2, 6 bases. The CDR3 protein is CASSLSRTTYEQYF. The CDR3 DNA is TGTGCCAGCAGCTTATCCAGGACTACCTACGAGCAGTACTTC.